The 27 T cell receptor beta chains below come from one sample, sequenced in a study of tumor-infiltrating lymphocytes in primary liver carcinoma. Both RNA and DNA were isolated together from around 20-30 mg of bulk tissue that had not been sorted. TCR beta cDNA came from around 0.5 ug total RNA, primed with a constant-region primer. Generation of the TCR beta libraries relied on three nested multiplex PCR rounds using slightly modified ARM-PCR. Each of the first two PCR rounds ran approximately 10 cycles with TRBV1-TRBV30 forward and C-beta reverse primers. Each CDR3 protein is one row after TCRdb ran MiXCR on the multiplex PCR reads. The sample yields under 110,000 distinct CDR3 sequences, around 66% seen once. Sequencing input: liver tumor tissue from sampling region 2. This sample's subset: tumor region T2, inferior pole. All receptors derive from a woman aged 60-70 years with primary liver carcinoma and hepatitis B virus infection.

Turning to this clonotype: A read error may be the cause here, since a much bigger clone is one base away. The gene calls are TRBV30 and TRBJ1-1, with D uncertain. Per the germline V gene, CDR1 is GTSNPN and CDR2 is SVGIG (reference sequence). This CDR3 is built from 11 residues. V gave up 4 bases and J gave up 3 bases, with 6 bases separating them. The CDR3 DNA follows: TGTGCCTGGACGGTGGACACTGAAGCTTTCTTT. Encoded protein: CAWTVDTEAFF. The variable domain in full, completed from reference TRBV30 and TRBJ1-1, reads SQTIHQWPATLVQPVGSPLSLECTVEGTSNPNLYWYRQAAGRGLQLLFYSVGIGQISSEVPQNLSASRPQDRQFILSSKKLLLSDSGFYLCAWTVDTEAFFGQGTRLTVV.

The V gene is TRBV11-2, the J gene TRBJ2-1; D remains ambiguous. The CDR3 totals 13 residues. Germline loops: CDR1 SGHAT, CDR2 FQNNGV. CDR3 sequence (DNA): TGTGTCAACAGTTTTAAAAGTGGCAATGAGCAGTTCTTC. Translation gives CVNSFKSGNEQFF.

Concerning this clonotype: Sequence at one end of the junction differs from germline and may be a read error. The chain employs TRBV11-2 and TRBJ1-6, with TRBD1 matching over 8 bases. Germline V gene data show CDR1 as SGHAT and CDR2 as FQNNGV. This CDR3 has 14 residues. The CDR3 loop reads CASSGTGGNSPLQF. For the CDR3, the DNA is TGTGCCAGCAGTGGGACAGGAGGCAATTCTCCCCTCCAGTTT.

In its sample, this clonotype was seen once. Relative to the germline gene, one junction end is altered; a read error may explain this. The chain has TRBV11-3 and TRBJ1-1, with 11 positions matching TRBD1. CDR3 size: 15 residues. The V gene's germline CDR1 is SGHNT and CDR2 YENEEA. CDR3 in amino acids: CASSLGQGVTVEASF. Here the CDR3 DNA reads TGTGCTAGCAGCCTGGGACAGGGGGTGACGGTTGAAGCTTCCTTT.

Note on this clonotype: Being one base from a much bigger clone, this may be a read error. This sequence joins TRBV6-5 and TRBJ2-2; TRBD1 matches at 9 bases. CDR1 and CDR2 from the germline V gene are MNHEY and SVGAGI. The CDR3 runs to 16 residues. The V gene end was trimmed by 5 bases and the J gene end by 5 bases; junction bases not matched to a gene: 9. The CDR3 is CASSGRDRVSTGELFF. Written as DNA, the CDR3 is TGTGCCAGCAGTGGCCGGGACAGGGTCTCAACCGGGGAGCTGTTTTTT.

About this clonotype: No conserved phenylalanine or tryptophan is present at the end of the CDR3, so a read error is the likely explanation. The chain employs TRBV24-1 and TRBJ1-2; a weak D match, TRBD1 (5 bases). The germline gives CDR1 KGHDR, CDR2 SFDVKD. The V gene lost 1 base and the J gene lost 6 bases, with 8 bases spanning the gap. CDR3 length: 13 amino acids. The CDR3 nucleotides are TGTGCCACCAGTGATTTCCGGGGCGATGGCTACACCCTC. As protein: CATSDFRGDGYTL.

The sample holds a few counts of this clonotype. The chain joins TRBV28 to TRBJ1-2; 7 bases align to TRBD1. V was clipped by 6 bases and J by 7 bases; unmatched bases: 8. Germline V gene sequence: CDR1 MDHEN, CDR2 SYDVKM. There are 13 residues in the CDR3. In DNA, the CDR3 is TGTGCCAGCAGCCCAAACAGGGGTAGTGGCTACACCTTC. As protein: CASSPNRGSGYTF.

This clonotype was seen at least ten times. The chain recombines TRBV24-1 with TRBJ1-1, with D unclear. The CDR3 spans 12 residues. Germline V gene sequence: CDR1 KGHDR, CDR2 SFDVKD. Deletions cut 9 bases from V and 8 bases from J, with 15 bases between. The CDR3 here is CATVGSTWEAFF. The DNA for the CDR3 is TGTGCCACCGTGGGGTCCACCTGGGAAGCTTTCTTT.

This clonotype showed up just a few times. The chain carries TRBV28 and TRBJ1-2; D perhaps matches TRBD1 (6 bases). V lost 3 bases to trimming and J lost 2 bases, with 16 bases between them. Germline lookup yields CDR1 MDHEN and CDR2 SYDVKM. The CDR3 runs 16 residues. The CDR3 DNA sequence: TGTGCCAGCAGTTTGGGGGCGGGATTAGGGAACTATGGCTACACCTTC. Translating gives CASSLGAGLGNYGYTF.

Details on this clonotype: A read error may be the cause here, since a much bigger clone is one base away. This chain joins TRBV6-1 and TRBJ2-7; no firm D call. Germline CDR1 MNHNS, CDR2 SASEGT. The CDR3 spans 16 residues. CDR3 in DNA: TGTGCCAGCAGTGAGGCTAGTATCCCTCCCATCTACGAGCTGTACTTC. Residues: CASSEASIPPIYELYF.

The rearrangement uses TRBV29-1 and TRBJ2-7; 8 nucleotides match TRBD1. This CDR3 region has 14 residues. V gave up 3 bases and J gave up 2 bases; unmatched junction bases: 6. The V gene's germline CDR1 is SQVTM and CDR2 ANQGSEA. CDR3 DNA: TGCAGCGTTGATTCGACAGGGGTTCCCTACGAGCAGTACTTC. This sequence encodes CSVDSTGVPYEQYF.

As regards this clonotype: The junction differs from germline at one of its ends, possibly a read error. V and J are TRBV11-2 and TRBJ2-3; the D gene is possibly TRBD2 (5 bases). This CDR3 has 13 amino acids. CDR1 and CDR2 from the germline V gene are SGHAT and FQNNGV. CDR3: CVSSFGMLDTKYF. Written as DNA, the CDR3 is TGTGTCAGCAGCTTCGGGATGCTAGATACGAAGTATTTT.

Notes on this clonotype: This may be a read error, as it is one base from a much larger clone. The V gene is TRBV24-1, the J gene TRBJ1-2; tentative D call: TRBD1 (5 bases). The CDR3 contains 14 residues. Germline V gene data show CDR1 as KGHDR and CDR2 as SFDVKD. V lost 4 bases to trimming and J lost 6 bases, with 14 bases between them. CDR3: CATSDPLSGNGYTF. The CDR3 bases are TGTGCCACCAGTGACCCCCTGTCAGGGAATGGCTACACCTTC.

The chain couples TRBV20-1 to TRBJ2-3, with D possibly TRBD2 on 5 matching bases. Germline values: CDR1 DFQATT, CDR2 SNEGSKA (reference sequence). Between the trimmed V and J ends, which lost 4 bases and 4 bases, there was a span of 9 bases. The CDR3 runs to 12 residues. DNA of the CDR3: TGCAGTGCTACAGTCGGGGCAGATACGCAGTATTTT. This gives the protein CSATVGADTQYF.

The DNA for the CDR3 is TGTGCCAGCAGTTACACTAGCGCGGGCCGCGGGGAGCTGTTTTTT. It translates to CASSYTSAGRGELFF. The V call is TRBV6-6, the J call TRBJ2-2, with 7 positions matching TRBD2. Germline loops: CDR1 MNHNY, CDR2 SVGAGI (reference sequence). The V gene end was trimmed by 2 bases and the J gene end by 7 bases; junction bases not matched to a gene: 7. The length of the CDR3 is 15 residues.

The chain employs TRBV19 and TRBJ1-3; D is perhaps TRBD1 (5 bases). Trimming removed 9 bases at V and 8 bases at J, with 26 bases between. The CDR3 has 16 residues. Germline CDR1 LNHDA, CDR2 SQIVND (reference sequence). The CDR3 DNA reads as TGTGCCAGCCGGATCGGGGACCGTCGACGGGGAGACACCATATATTTT. Its translation is CASRIGDRRRGDTIYF.

This clonotype was detected many times. The gene calls are TRBV5-6 and TRBJ2-1; D might be TRBD2 (6 bases). The V and J ends lost 0 bases and 6 bases respectively, with 13 bases between them. Germline lookup yields CDR1 SGHDT and CDR2 YYEEEE. CDR3 length: 15 residues. Here the CDR3 DNA reads TGTGCCAGCAGCTTGGGTTTCGTGGGGGGCAATGAGCAGTTCTTC. Translated, it gives CASSLGFVGGNEQFF.

This clonotype was seen at least ten times. V usage is TRBV5-5 and J usage is TRBJ2-3; D gene unclear. Per germline, CDR1 SGHKS and CDR2 YYEKEE (reference sequence). The CDR3 contains 14 residues. Trimming shortened V by 0 bases and J by 6 bases, and 11 bases separated the two germline ends. CDR3 in amino acids: CASSLAKGTDTQYF. In DNA, the CDR3 is TGTGCCAGCAGCTTGGCTAAGGGTACGGATACGCAGTATTTT.

As concerns this clonotype: This may arise from a read error, as a much more abundant clone is one base away. The chain links TRBV5-1 to TRBJ2-3; TRBD2 aligns across 7 bases. The CDR3 is 15 residues long. Germline trimming cut 1 base from V and 10 bases from J; bases unmatched to any gene: 12. Germline V lookup: CDR1 SGHRS, CDR2 YFSETQ. The CDR3 DNA reads as TGCGCCAGCAGCTTGATGGCTAGCGGCTACTTTGCGCAGTATTTT. Translating gives CASSLMASGYFAQYF. Complete variable domain (other parts from reference TRBV5-1 and TRBJ2-3): KAGVTQTPRYLIKTRGQQVTLSCSPISGHRSVSWYQQTPGQGLQFLFEYFSETQRNKGNFPGRFSGRQFSNSRSEMNVSTLELGDSALYLCASSLMASGYFAQYFGPGTRLTVL.

For this clonotype: Germline is not matched at one junction end, which may reflect a read error. The chain combines TRBV11-2 with TRBJ2-3; TRBD2 agrees at 7 bases. This CDR3 has 15 amino acids. Germline CDR1 reads SGHAT; CDR2 reads FQNNGV. The CDR3 nucleotides read TGTGTCAGCAGCCCTGGACTAGAGGGCCAAGATACGCAGTATTTT. Its translation is CVSSPGLEGQDTQYF.

Notes on this clonotype: This is likely a read error, given that the CDR3 carries no conserved phenylalanine or tryptophan at its end. The V gene is TRBV11-2, the J gene TRBJ1-6; D is undetermined. Germline loops: CDR1 SGHAT, CDR2 FQNNGV. The CDR3 length is 13 residues. The CDR3 here is CAISFVMNSPLHL. Written as DNA, the CDR3 is TGCGCCATCAGCTTTGTAATGAATTCACCCCTCCACTTA.

The chain recombines TRBV29-1 with TRBJ1-1; D possibly corresponds to TRBD1 (6 bases). This CDR3 has 12 amino acids. Germline V gives CDR1 SQVTM, CDR2 ANQGSEA. Here the CDR3 reads CSVRTVGTEAFF. CDR3 DNA sequence: TGCAGTGTCAGGACAGTGGGCACTGAAGCTTTCTTT.

This clonotype showed up many times. The chain is built from TRBV29-1 and TRBJ1-5; D gene uncertain. Trimming cost V 4 bases and J 3 bases, with 10 bases left between them. The CDR3 sequence is 13 residues long. Germline V CDR1 and CDR2: SQVTM, ANQGSEA. DNA for the CDR3: TGCAGCGTTGGGGAGAGGAACAATCAGCCCCAGCATTTT. This gives the protein CSVGERNNQPQHF.

Many counts were recorded for this clonotype. This chain uses TRBV12-3 or TRBV12-4 with TRBJ2-3; tentative D call: TRBD1 (6 bases). Deletions cut 3 bases from V and 1 base from J, with 11 bases between. This CDR3 comprises 15 residues. CDR3 protein: CASSLRGSRTDTQYF. DNA of the CDR3: TGTGCCAGCAGTTTGAGGGGGTCCCGCACAGATACGCAGTATTTT.

In regard to this clonotype: A junction end diverges from the germline sequence, so it may reflect a read error. The chain couples TRBV11-2 to TRBJ2-1; 8 bases align to TRBD2. The germline V gene has CDR1 SGHAT and CDR2 FQNNGV. The CDR3 extends over 16 amino acids. As DNA, the CDR3 is TGTGCCAACAGCCTATTTTCGGGACTAGGGTACAATGAGCAGTTCTTC. As protein: CANSLFSGLGYNEQFF.

The chain couples TRBV28 to TRBJ2-5; 12 bases are a match to TRBD1. Trimming cost V 6 bases and J 7 bases; bases outside gene matches: 9. This CDR3 region has 15 residues. CDR1 MDHEN and CDR2 SYDVKM come from the germline V gene. CDR3 sequence reads: CASSSTGQGAATQYF. CDR3 sequence (DNA): TGTGCCAGCAGCTCTACGGGACAGGGGGCCGCGACCCAGTACTTC.

About this clonotype itself: Its ends do not fully match the called genes, so a read error is possible. The genes are TRBV9 and TRBJ2-6; D gene uncertain. Germline CDR1 and CDR2: SGDLS and YYNGEE. The CDR3 runs to 14 residues. For the CDR3, the DNA is TGTGCCAACAGCCCCAGCTCTGGGGCCAACGTCCTGACTTTC. Translating it yields CANSPSSGANVLTF.